This T cell receptor beta chain comes out of a study of T-cell memory formation after mild COVID-19. Whole-study results and caveats: The finding that pre-infection memory included some responding clones suggested that cross-reactive memory joined. Contracting CD8+ clones were enriched in EMRA, CD4+ mainly in CM and EM.

From 5'RACE with constant-segment primers came TCR alpha and TCR beta cDNA libraries that carried sample barcodes and UMIs. TCRdb itself ran the 5' RACE reads through MiXCR, one entry per CDR3 protein. The repertoire holds under 200,000 distinct CDR3 sequences, with roughly 30% as singletons. The CDR3 length is 15 residues. The germline CDR1 and CDR2 sequences are SGHNT and YENEEA. V lost 3 bases to trimming and J lost 0 bases, with 11 bases between them. This clonotype was counted between two and nine times. Its antigen is unknown. The specimen was PBMCs or a T cell subset sorted from them (not recorded which). This TCR derives from an adult woman who had mild COVID-19 (a few samples of this study predate the infection). Cell type and time point are not known. The rearrangement uses TRBV11-3 and TRBJ1-1, with D unclear. The CDR3 region has the DNA TGTGCCAGCAGCTTCGTTGGGCCTCTGAACACTGAAGCTTTCTTT. As protein: CASSFVGPLNTEAFF.